This T cell receptor beta chain emerged from a study of blood T cells in healthy people across ages. The V gene's germline CDR1 is MNHNS and CDR2 SASEGT. The trim removed 6 bases at V and 7 bases at J, leaving 22 bases unmatched. The CDR3 covers 19 residues. Alongside a J-beta primer mix, a sample-barcoded 5' primer served in a second PCR lasting roughly 6 to 12 cycles. TCRdb redid the calling of the 5' RACE reads with MiXCR, one entry per CDR3 protein. Among about 730,000 distinct CDR3 sequences, around 40% were seen once, and the ten largest hold roughly 20%. The sample comprised blood. The rearrangement uses TRBV6-1 and TRBJ2-7, with TRBD2 identical over 12 bases. This clonotype was obtained from a woman in her fifties or sixties in good health. CDR3 amino acids: CASRTGGLAGPISYNEQYF. The CDR3 region has the DNA TGTGCCAGCAGGACGGGTGGACTAGCGGGGCCGATCTCCTACAATGAGCAGTACTTC.